Each of the 28 T cell receptor beta chains below was sequenced from the same sample in a study of technical replicates of blood from several donors. The assay was immunoSEQ multiplex PCR, and TCRdb's table has in-frame clones only and misses some. The repertoire holds about 75,000 clones, with about 97% as singletons. Sequencing was performed on T cells isolated from PBMCs. Receptor source: a human donor in good health.

This clone came up once. V usage is TRBV7-6 and J usage is TRBJ2-1; 9 bases map to TRBD2. Losses at the gene ends were 5 bases for V and 5 bases for J; bases not matched to a gene: 10. CDR3 length equals 16 residues. Germline V gene data show CDR1 as SGHVS and CDR2 as FNYEAQ. CDR3: CASSELAGEWDNEQFF. The CDR3 DNA sequence: TGTGCCAGCAGCGAGTTAGCGGGAGAGTGGGACAATGAGCAGTTCTTC.

The chain recombines TRBV2 with TRBJ2-7; weak D call: TRBD2 (6 bases). Looked up from germline, CDR1 is SNHLY and CDR2 is FYNNEI. The CDR3 consists of 14 residues. The ends were cut back, 6 bases at V and 3 bases at J, with 15 bases in the middle. In DNA, the CDR3 is TGTGCCAGCAGGGGAATCGGAGGGTTCTACGAGCAGTACTTC. Its translation: CASRGIGGFYEQYF.

The table lists this clone with a few counts. The chain carries TRBV19 and TRBJ1-5; the match to TRBD1 covers 8 bases. The CDR3 has 14 amino acids. The junction had 12 bases not matched to a gene; V was cut back by 8 bases and J by 9 bases. Germline V gene lookup returns CDR1 LNHDA and CDR2 SQIVND (reference sequence). The CDR3 protein is CASWTGKILAPQHF. As DNA, the CDR3 is TGTGCCAGTTGGACAGGGAAGATCCTAGCGCCCCAGCATTTT.

The gene calls are TRBV18 and TRBJ2-7; possibly TRBD2 for D (5 bases). Between the trimmed V and J ends, which lost 3 bases and 3 bases, there was a span of 12 bases. The germline gives CDR1 KGHSH, CDR2 LQKENI. This CDR3 is 14 amino acids long. CDR3 DNA: TGTGCCAGCTCACCTGTAAGAGGGTTCTACGAGCAGTACTTC. Translation: CASSPVRGFYEQYF.

The chain uses TRBV13 and TRBJ2-7; TRBD1 agrees at 7 bases. The junction had 8 bases not matched to a gene; V was cut back by 0 bases and J by 3 bases. Germline V lookup: CDR1 PRHDT, CDR2 FYEKMQ (reference sequence). The CDR3 sequence is 16 residues long. CDR3 bases: TGTGCCAGCAGCTTAGGCCGGACAGGTTCCGTCTACGAGCAGTACTTC. Translated: CASSLGRTGSVYEQYF.

The CDR3 bases are TGTGCCAGTAGTATTTATTTCGGGGAATCGGTTTACAATGAGCAGTTCTTC. This translates into CASSIYFGESVYNEQFF. The gene calls are TRBV19 and TRBJ2-1, with D perhaps matching TRBD2 (5 bases). V was shortened by 3 bases and J by 4 bases, with 19 bases between the two germline ends. The germline CDR1 and CDR2 sequences are LNHDA and SQIVND (reference sequence). The CDR3 runs to 17 residues.

The rearrangement joins TRBV5-1 to TRBJ2-7, with TRBD2 as a possible D gene (5 bases). V shed 4 bases and J shed 0 bases, with 23 bases lying between them. Germline assignment: CDR1 SGHRS and CDR2 YFSETQ. The length of the CDR3 is 18 residues. The CDR3 DNA follows: TGCGCCAGCAGCCAATTGGGAGTCCCTGTTTTAAGCTCCTACGAGCAGTACTTC. Protein sequence: CASSQLGVPVLSSYEQYF.

The chain combines TRBV6-5 with TRBJ1-4; D is possibly TRBD1 (5 bases). The CDR3 runs 15 residues. CDR1 is MNHEY and CDR2 is SVGAGI in the germline V gene. V gave up 0 bases and J gave up 5 bases, with 10 bases separating them. The CDR3 spells CASSYSMEGNEKLFF. The CDR3 nucleotides are TGTGCCAGCAGTTACTCAATGGAGGGGAATGAAAAACTGTTTTTT.

The V gene is TRBV28, the J gene TRBJ2-1; TRBD2 agrees at 9 bases. CDR1 is MDHEN, CDR2 SYDVKM, per germline. There are 18 residues in the CDR3. V shed 7 bases, J shed 1 base, and the junction held 14 bases outside the gene matches. CDR3 amino acids: CASKELAGVYRSYNEQFF. CDR3 coding DNA: TGTGCCAGCAAGGAACTAGCGGGCGTTTACCGTTCCTACAATGAGCAGTTCTTC. Together with reference TRBV28 and TRBJ2-1, the CDR3 gives the full variable domain: DVKVTQSSRYLVKRTGEKVFLECVQDMDHENMFWYRQDPGLGLRLIYFSYDVKMKEKGDIPEGYSVSREKKERFSLILESASTNQTSMYLCASKELAGVYRSYNEQFFGPGTRLTVL.

This clone was recorded once. The V gene is TRBV27, the J gene TRBJ1-1; D remains ambiguous. The CDR3 is 15 amino acids. Germline V gene lookup returns CDR1 MNHEY and CDR2 SMNVEV (reference sequence). Trimming shortened V by 3 bases and J by 0 bases, and 11 bases separated the two germline ends. CDR3 in amino acids: CASSFAGSLNTEAFF. The CDR3 nucleotides read TGTGCCAGCAGTTTTGCTGGGAGTTTGAACACTGAAGCTTTCTTT.

The chain carries TRBV7-9 and TRBJ1-2; TRBD1 is a possible D gene (6 bases). The CDR3 runs 16 residues. Trimming shortened V by 5 bases and J by 0 bases, and 16 bases separated the two germline ends. Germline V gives CDR1 SEHNR, CDR2 FQNEAQ (reference sequence). The CDR3 here is CASSEGVSPANYGYTF. CDR3 nucleotides: TGTGCCAGCAGCGAGGGGGTCAGCCCAGCTAACTATGGCTACACCTTC.

V is TRBV9 and J is TRBJ2-7, with 10 bases that match TRBD2. There are 15 residues in the CDR3. Per the germline V gene, CDR1 is SGDLS and CDR2 is YYNGEE. J lost 5 bases, V lost 4 bases, and 9 bases had no gene match. The CDR3 sequence is CASSPSGSIAHEQYF. CDR3 DNA sequence: TGTGCCAGCAGCCCTAGCGGGAGTATCGCCCACGAGCAGTACTTC.

The chain recombines TRBV9 with TRBJ2-5, with D perhaps TRBD2 (5 bases). CDR1 and CDR2 (germline): SGDLS, YYNGEE. Trimming shortened V by 5 bases and J by 3 bases, and 11 bases separated the two germline ends. The CDR3 loop spans 13 amino acids. The DNA for the CDR3 is TGTGCCAGCAGGGGCAGTAGCGAAGAGACCCAGTACTTC. This sequence encodes CASRGSSEETQYF.

Written as DNA, the CDR3 is TGTGCCACCGGAACGTCTAGCGGGAGAAATGAGCAGTTCTTC. This translates into CATGTSSGRNEQFF. The chain recombines TRBV6-5 with TRBJ2-1; 10 bases agree with TRBD2. J lost 7 bases, V lost 10 bases, and 10 bases had no gene match. This CDR3 contains 14 residues. Germline V gene sequence: CDR1 MNHEY, CDR2 SVGAGI.

This rearrangement joins TRBV19 to TRBJ1-4; TRBD1 matches 11 bases. The trim removed 9 bases at V and 10 bases at J, leaving 10 bases unmatched. Germline V CDR1 and CDR2: LNHDA, SQIVND (reference sequence). The CDR3 runs to 14 residues. The CDR3, as DNA: TGTGCCAGCATGACGGGACAGGGGGTCGGAAAACTGTTTTTT. Amino acid sequence: CASMTGQGVGKLFF.

V gene TRBV7-8 combines with J gene TRBJ2-1; 10 positions agree with TRBD2. The V gene end was trimmed by 1 base and the J gene end by 4 bases; junction bases not matched to a gene: 4. Germline loops: CDR1 SGHVS, CDR2 FQNEAQ. The CDR3 has 16 amino acids. The CDR3 region has the DNA TGTGCCAGCAGCTTAGAGGTACTAGCGGGGTACAATGAGCAGTTCTTC. It translates to CASSLEVLAGYNEQFF. Together with reference TRBV7-8 and TRBJ2-1, the CDR3 gives the full variable domain: GAGVSQSPRYKVAKRGQDVALRCDPISGHVSLFWYQQALGQGPEFLTYFQNEAQLDKSGLPSDRFFAERPEGSVSTLKIQRTQQEDSAVYLCASSLEVLAGYNEQFFGPGTRLTVL.

This clone was seen only once. At one end the junction does not follow the germline gene, possibly because of a read error. The J gene is TRBJ1-1, the V gene TRBV5-6; D unresolved. This CDR3 region has 16 residues. CDR1 and CDR2 (germline): SGHDT, YYEEEE. DNA of the CDR3: TGTGCCAGCAGTTTGGAGAAGGGAGGGTATCGCACTGAAGCTTTCTTT. Protein: CASSLEKGGYRTEAFF. Combining the CDR3 with reference TRBV5-6 and TRBJ1-1 gives the whole variable domain DAGVTQSPTHLIKTRGQQVTLRCSPKSGHDTVSWYQQALGQGPQFIFQYYEEEERQRGNFPDRFSGHQFPNYSSELNVNALLLGDSALYLCASSLEKGGYRTEAFFGQGTRLTVV.

V gene TRBV6-5 combines with J gene TRBJ2-7; 9 nucleotides align to TRBD2. V lost 9 bases and J lost 2; bases outside the gene matches: 8. This CDR3 region has 14 residues. Germline lookup yields CDR1 MNHEY and CDR2 SVGAGI. DNA of the CDR3: TGTGCCAGTTCCTTAGCGGGGGACACCTACGAGCAGTACTTC. It encodes CASSLAGDTYEQYF.

The J gene is TRBJ1-2, the V gene TRBV2; D may be TRBD1 (5 bases). Deletions cut 0 bases from V and 4 bases from J, with 15 bases between. The CDR3 consists of 16 residues. Germline assignment: CDR1 SNHLY and CDR2 FYNNEI. The chain's CDR3 is CASSEADSVKTYGYTF. The DNA of the CDR3 is TGTGCCAGCAGTGAAGCCGACAGCGTGAAGACCTATGGCTACACCTTC.

The chain uses TRBV2 and TRBJ2-2; D perhaps matches TRBD2 (6 bases). With 6 bases removed from V and 4 bases from J, the gap between germline ends came to 15 bases. This CDR3 spans 15 amino acids. Germline V gene data show CDR1 as SNHLY and CDR2 as FYNNEI. The CDR3 coding sequence is TGTGCCAGCAGGGGGGTGGAGGGGTTCACCGGGGAGCTGTTTTTT. Protein product: CASRGVEGFTGELFF.

The V gene is TRBV18, the J gene TRBJ2-2; 10 bases map to TRBD2. Trimming removed 2 bases from V and 3 bases from J; junction bases left unmatched: 6. This CDR3 is 17 amino acids long. The germline CDR1 and CDR2 sequences are KGHSH and LQKENI. The CDR3 protein is CASSPGLAGDDTGELFF. CDR3 nucleotide sequence: TGTGCCAGCTCACCAGGGCTAGCGGGAGATGACACCGGGGAGCTGTTTTTT.

The genes are TRBV5-6 and TRBJ2-5; weak D call: TRBD2 (6 bases). V was shortened by 2 bases and J by 5 bases, with 16 bases between the two germline ends. From germline, CDR1 is SGHDT and CDR2 YYEEEE. The CDR3 has 15 residues. The CDR3 region is CASSLLGLLPETQYF. The CDR3 DNA sequence: TGTGCCAGCAGCTTATTGGGACTCCTCCCGGAGACCCAGTACTTC.

The chain recombines TRBV7-2 with TRBJ1-5, with TRBD1 matching 8 bases. Germline assignment: CDR1 SGHTA and CDR2 FQGNSA. After removal of 4 bases from V and 4 bases from J, the junction contained 3 bases not matched to a gene. The CDR3 sequence is 14 residues long. The CDR3 region is CASSSRQGNQPQHF. The CDR3 DNA reads as TGTGCCAGCAGCTCCCGACAGGGGAATCAGCCCCAGCATTTT.

Here the CDR3 reads CASSLVGQGITEAFF. As DNA, the CDR3 is TGCGCCAGCAGCTTGGTGGGACAGGGCATCACTGAAGCTTTCTTT. The chain recombines TRBV5-1 with TRBJ1-1; 9 bases fit TRBD1. The CDR3 is 15 amino acids. The junction had 4 bases not matched to a gene; V was cut back by 0 bases and J by 4 bases. Germline CDR1 and CDR2: SGHRS and YFSETQ.

The V call is TRBV5-4, the J call TRBJ2-1; a weak D match, TRBD2 (7 bases). The germline CDR1 and CDR2 sequences are SGHNT and YYREEE (reference sequence). V shed 5 bases and J shed 4 bases, with 19 bases lying between them. The CDR3 is 16 residues long. CDR3: CASSLGGGGIYNEQFF. The CDR3 coding sequence is TGTGCCAGCAGTCTCGGAGGGGGGGGGATTTACAATGAGCAGTTCTTC.

CDR3 loop: CASSPTSGRSETQYF. The CDR3 DNA follows: TGTGCCAGCAGCCCGACTAGCGGGAGATCAGAGACCCAGTACTTC. This rearrangement joins TRBV7-9 to TRBJ2-5, with TRBD2 matching 12 bases. After removal of 5 bases from V and 4 bases from J, the junction contained 5 bases not matched to a gene. The CDR3 consists of 15 residues. Germline CDR1 SEHNR, CDR2 FQNEAQ (reference sequence).

This rearrangement joins TRBV27 to TRBJ2-7, with 10 bases identical to TRBD1. V lost 5 bases to trimming and J lost 2 bases; unmatched junction nucleotides: 3. CDR1 and CDR2 from the germline V gene are MNHEY and SMNVEV (reference sequence). The CDR3 runs 14 residues. This CDR3 reads CASSLGQGAYEQYF. CDR3 sequence (DNA): TGTGCCAGCAGTCTCGGACAGGGGGCCTACGAGCAGTACTTC.

The V call is TRBV6-5, the J call TRBJ1-2, with 8 positions matching TRBD1. With V trimmed by 0 bases and J by 8 bases, 2 bases remained unmatched. The CDR3 runs 13 residues. Germline V lookup: CDR1 MNHEY, CDR2 SVGAGI. As DNA, the CDR3 is TGTGCCAGCAGTTACTCCGGGACAGGAGGCTACACCTTC. Protein sequence: CASSYSGTGGYTF.